Each of the 10 T cell receptor beta chains below was sequenced from the same sample in a study of shared clonotypes between healthy human individuals. TCRdb's copy holds only in-frame clones and misses some; the assay was immunoSEQ multiplex PCR. This sample yields about 2.4 million clones, of which roughly 93% are seen a single time; approximately 0.36% belongs to the top ten. Sequencing input: naive CD4+ T cells from PBMCs. The subset here: CD45RA+ positively selected. These receptors were collected from a young man in good health. Some clones in this sample may be carry-over from other donors' samples.

This chain uses TRBV6-1 with TRBJ1-1; perhaps TRBD1 as D (6 bases). Germline CDR1 is MNHNS and CDR2 is SASEGT. This CDR3 has 11 amino acids. Trimming removed 11 bases at V and 8 bases at J, with 15 bases between. CDR3 sequence (DNA): TGTGCCTGTAAAGAGGGGGGGGAAGCTTTCTTT. The encoded protein is CACKEGGEAFF.

The chain combines TRBV7-9 with TRBJ1-1, with a possible D match to TRBD1 (5 bases). Germline CDR1 reads SEHNR; CDR2 reads FQNEAQ (reference sequence). Between the trimmed V and J ends, which lost 2 bases and 9 bases, there was a span of 13 bases. The CDR3 length is 13 residues. CDR3 sequence reads: CASSLRGGGKAFF. CDR3 coding DNA: TGTGCCAGCAGCTTAAGGGGAGGTGGGAAAGCTTTCTTT.

The genes are TRBV7-9 and TRBJ1-2; 7 bases match TRBD1. Germline trimming cut 1 base from V and 1 base from J; bases unmatched to any gene: 6. Germline-derived CDR1 and CDR2 are SEHNR and FQNEAQ (reference sequence). The CDR3 consists of 16 residues. DNA for the CDR3: TGTGCCAGCAGCTTAGGGCAGGGGGACGTTAACTATGGCTACACCTTC. Protein sequence: CASSLGQGDVNYGYTF. The complete variable domain, with remaining parts taken from reference TRBV7-9 and TRBJ1-2, reads DTGVSQNPRHKITKRGQNVTFRCDPISEHNRLYWYRQTLGQGPEFLTYFQNEAQLEKSRLLSDRFSAERPKGSFSTLEIQRTEQGDSAMYLCASSLGQGDVNYGYTFGSGTRLTVV.

The chain combines TRBV27 with TRBJ2-7; unclear D gene. The CDR3 length is 13 residues. Germline V CDR1 and CDR2: MNHEY, SMNVEV (reference sequence). Trimming pared 3 bases from V and 2 bases from J, leaving 8 bases between. Here the CDR3 reads CASSLVPTYEQYF. The CDR3 DNA reads as TGTGCCAGCAGTTTGGTTCCGACCTACGAGCAGTACTTC.

Here the CDR3 reads CASSIGDFWAYNEQFF. In DNA, the CDR3 is TGTGCCAGTAGTATAGGGGACTTCTGGGCCTACAATGAGCAGTTCTTC. The rearrangement joins TRBV19 to TRBJ2-1; D may be TRBD2 (6 bases). The CDR3 is made up of 16 amino acids. Germline assignment: CDR1 LNHDA and CDR2 SQIVND (reference sequence). Trimming took off 1 base at V and 2 bases at J, with 12 bases between the two ends.

The chain uses TRBV28 and TRBJ1-1; possibly TRBD1 for D (5 bases). The CDR3 length is 15 residues. The ends were cut back, 5 bases at V and 5 bases at J, with 18 bases in the middle. Germline CDR1 and CDR2: MDHEN and SYDVKM. CDR3 bases: TGTGCCAGCAGTCCCCGACAGCCCGGGCGGACTGAAGCTTTCTTT. Encoded protein: CASSPRQPGRTEAFF.

V is TRBV25-1 and J is TRBJ2-2; TRBD1 or TRBD2 may be the D gene (6 bases each). This CDR3 comprises 16 residues. Germline assignment: CDR1 MGHDK and CDR2 SYGVNS. The V and J ends lost 3 bases and 3 bases respectively, with 14 bases between them. CDR3 sequence reads: CASSDPRRGDTGELFF. As DNA, the CDR3 is TGTGCCAGCAGTGACCCACGGAGGGGGGACACCGGGGAGCTGTTTTTT. Full variable domain (outside the CDR3, taken from reference TRBV25-1 and TRBJ2-2): EADIYQTPRYLVIGTGKKITLECSQTMGHDKMYWYQQDPGMELHLIHYSYGVNSTEKGDLSSESTVSRIRTEHFPLTLESARPSHTSQYLCASSDPRRGDTGELFFGEGSRLTVL.

Turning to this clone: The same CDR3 can be traced to other DNA sequences in this sample. The V call is TRBV4-3, the J call TRBJ2-2; weak D call: TRBD2 (5 bases). The ends were cut back, 2 bases at V and 5 bases at J, with 6 bases in the middle. The CDR3 is 13 amino acids. CDR1 is LGHNA, CDR2 YSLEER, per germline. Here the CDR3 reads CASSQRGTGELFF. The CDR3 DNA reads as TGCGCCAGCAGCCAACGGGGTACCGGGGAGCTGTTTTTT.

The CDR3 region is CASSAPGLAGYEQYF. In nucleotides, the CDR3 is TGTGCCAGCAGCGCACCGGGACTAGCGGGCTACGAGCAGTACTTC. The rearrangement joins TRBV6-1 to TRBJ2-7; 12 nucleotides match TRBD2. Germline CDR1 is MNHNS and CDR2 is SASEGT. The length of the CDR3 is 15 residues. Trimming removed 6 bases from V and 3 bases from J; junction bases left unmatched: 6.

The chain carries TRBV13 and TRBJ2-7; 7 bases agree with TRBD2. V was clipped by 2 bases and J by 3 bases; unmatched bases: 7. Germline values: CDR1 PRHDT, CDR2 FYEKMQ (reference sequence). CDR3 length: 15 residues. CDR3 DNA: TGTGCCAGCAGCTTACGAGGGAGGGCTGGCTACGAGCAGTACTTC. This sequence encodes CASSLRGRAGYEQYF.